Below are 11 T cell receptor beta chains sequenced from a single sample in a study of cytomegalovirus exposure and HLA in healthy donors. The PCR used 60 Vbeta and 13 Jbeta primers. Method: immunoSEQ multiplex PCR; TCRdb's copy keeps in-frame clones and lacks some. The sample lists 100,000 to 150,000 clones, 60% to 85% occurring once. What was sequenced was PBMCs. These receptors all come from a woman under 30 in good health and CMV-seronegative.

This chain uses TRBV5-6 with TRBJ2-7; a weak D match, TRBD1 (5 bases). The CDR3 covers 13 residues. The ends were cut back, 2 bases at V and 2 bases at J, with 8 bases in the middle. Per germline, CDR1 SGHDT and CDR2 YYEEEE. CDR3 DNA sequence: TGTGCCAGCAGCTTAGGGGTCCCCTACGAGCAGTACTTC. Translated, it gives CASSLGVPYEQYF.

The V gene is TRBV7-9, the J gene TRBJ2-7; D is ambiguous. This CDR3 has 12 residues. The germline V gene encodes CDR1 SEHNR and CDR2 FQNEAQ (reference sequence). V was pared by 5 bases and J by 5 bases, with 10 bases between. CDR3 amino acids: CASSHQVHEQYF. In DNA, the CDR3 is TGTGCCAGCAGCCACCAGGTCCACGAGCAGTACTTC.

The chain uses TRBV18 and TRBJ2-1, with TRBD1 matching 9 bases. CDR3 length equals 17 residues. J gave up 6 bases and V 2 bases, and 11 bases lay outside the gene matches. The germline V gene has CDR1 KGHSH and CDR2 LQKENI. CDR3 amino acids: CASSPWMGQGLLNEQFF. The CDR3 DNA is TGTGCCAGCTCACCATGGATGGGACAGGGCTTACTCAATGAGCAGTTCTTC.

This clone was recorded once. The chain employs TRBV18 and TRBJ1-1, with 7 bases lining up with TRBD1. V shed 3 bases and J 3 bases; nucleotides not matched to a gene: 7. CDR1 is KGHSH and CDR2 is LQKENI in the germline V gene. The CDR3 extends over 15 amino acids. CDR3 in DNA: TGTGCCAGCTCACCCGGTGCACAGGGGTACACTGAAGCTTTCTTT. Protein sequence: CASSPGAQGYTEAFF.

V gene TRBV4-1 combines with J gene TRBJ2-5; possible D gene TRBD2, 5 bases. CDR1 and CDR2 (germline): MGHRA, YSYEKL. The V end lost 1 base, the J end lost 5 bases, and 8 bases lay between the germline ends. CDR3 length equals 13 residues. CDR3 bases: TGCGCCAGCAGCCAAGGGAGGCACGAGACCCAGTACTTC. It codes for CASSQGRHETQYF.

In its sample, this clone was seen once. V and J are TRBV5-4 and TRBJ2-1, with TRBD2 matching 15 bases. After removal of 0 bases from V and 9 bases from J, the junction contained 4 bases not matched to a gene. Germline-derived CDR1 and CDR2 are SGHNT and YYREEE (reference sequence). The CDR3 runs 16 residues. The CDR3 DNA reads TGTGCCAGCAGCTTGGAGTGGACTAGCGGGAGGGGTGAGCAGTTCTTC. Protein: CASSLEWTSGRGEQFF.

The genes are TRBV7-6 and TRBJ2-7; D not certain. V lost 3 bases to trimming and J lost 5 bases, with 20 bases between them. CDR1 SGHVS and CDR2 FNYEAQ come from the germline V gene. The CDR3 spans 16 residues. The CDR3 loop is CASSFKTGLSAHEQYF. CDR3 coding DNA: TGTGCCAGCAGCTTCAAAACGGGTTTATCTGCCCACGAGCAGTACTTC.

In nucleotides, the CDR3 is TGTGCCAGCAGCTTAGCGCTGTCAGGGGGAGGAAACACCATATATTTT. Its translation: CASSLALSGGGNTIYF. The chain combines TRBV7-8 with TRBJ1-3; TRBD1 matches at 7 bases. This CDR3 is built from 16 residues. The J segment lost 4 bases and the V segment lost 0 bases, leaving 6 bases of the junction unmatched. Germline V gene lookup returns CDR1 SGHVS and CDR2 FQNEAQ.

The chain carries TRBV11-2 and TRBJ2-2; D uncertain. V dropped 1 base and J dropped 2 bases, with 5 bases sitting between them. Germline V CDR1 and CDR2: SGHAT, FQNNGV. The CDR3 is 14 residues long. CDR3 residues: CASSLARNTGELFF. The CDR3 nucleotides read TGTGCCAGCAGCTTAGCCAGAAACACCGGGGAGCTGTTTTTT.

This chain connects TRBV5-1 to TRBJ1-3; D gene uncertain. The ends were cut back, 0 bases at V and 2 bases at J, with 9 bases in the middle. The CDR3 totals 15 residues. CDR1 and CDR2 from the germline V gene are SGHRS and YFSETQ. Here the CDR3 DNA reads TGCGCCAGCAGCTTGGAGCCAAGAACTGGAAACACCATATATTTT. Its protein product is CASSLEPRTGNTIYF.

V gene TRBV6-5 combines with J gene TRBJ1-4; D is unclear. Trimming shortened V by 5 bases and J by 0 bases, and 10 bases separated the two germline ends. There are 15 residues in the CDR3. CDR1 MNHEY and CDR2 SVGAGI come from the germline V gene. Here the CDR3 reads CASSPRVATNEKLFF. The CDR3 DNA reads TGTGCCAGCAGTCCGAGGGTGGCAACTAATGAAAAACTGTTTTTT.